Sequencing of this TCR beta chain was carried out in a study of T cells in women clearing cervical HPV infection. Overall study context: Controls' single incident HPV16 infection cleared within 12 months without precancer.

immunoSEQ multiplex PCR used an average of roughly 1,300 ng genomic DNA. Sequencing was performed with immunoSEQ multiplex PCR; in TCRdb, only in-frame clones are kept and a portion is missing. This sample's table has approximately 30,000 clones. The germline CDR1 and CDR2 sequences are SEHNR and FQNEAQ (reference sequence). The CDR3 runs to 14 residues. J lost 0 bases, V lost 8 bases, and 7 bases had no gene match. With regard to this clone: The read gets to within 3 residues of the CDR3 end, and the germline J gene fills in the rest.

The chain employs TRBV7-9 and TRBJ2-7; 7 bases match TRBD1. Sequenced material: blood buffy coat. This clonotype was obtained from a woman between 18 and 70 years old with a cervical HPV16 infection that either progressed to CIN3+ or cleared (not recorded which). Incomplete CDR3 DNA: TGTGCCAGCGGACCGACAGGGACCTCCTACGAG. Translating gives CASGPTGTSYE. The complete CDR3 protein is CASGPTGTSYEQYF. The full variable domain, in which reference TRBV7-9 and TRBJ2-7 provide the parts outside the CDR3, is DTGVSQNPRHKITKRGQNVTFRCDPISEHNRLYWYRQTLGQGPEFLTYFQNEAQLEKSRLLSDRFSAERPKGSFSTLEIQRTEQGDSAMYLCASGPTGTSYEQYFGPGTRLTVT.